Each of the 17 T cell receptor beta chains below was sequenced from the same sample in a study of Graves' ophthalmopathy and Graves' hyperthyroidism. The sequenced template was RNA, covering the TCR beta CDR3 region. Amplification began with first-round RT-PCR using HTBI primers, then second-round multiplex PCR was performed. One entry per CDR3 protein results from TCRdb running MiXCR on the multiplex PCR reads. The sample lists about 1.1 million distinct CDR3 sequences, about two fifths seen once, with roughly 10% in the top ten. The sequenced material came from peripheral blood or thyroid tissue (not recorded which). The receptors were sampled from an adult man with Graves' hyperthyroidism.

The V and J genes are TRBV7-3 and TRBJ1-1; 7 bases line up with TRBD1. The length of the CDR3 is 14 residues. Germline lookup yields CDR1 SGHTA and CDR2 FQGTGA. V lost 6 bases and J lost 6; bases outside the gene matches: 10. DNA for the CDR3: TGTGCCAGCAGTACAGGGGCAAATAGTGCTGAAGCTTTCTTT. Translation gives CASSTGANSAEAFF.

As to this clonotype: Since no conserved phenylalanine or tryptophan closes the CDR3, a read error is the likely cause. Because the CDR3's place on the DNA is in doubt, the DNA is left out and the CDR3 is given as listed by TCRdb. The CDR3 sequence is CASSTNSGR. The rearrangement joins TRBV19 to TRBJ1-1. CDR1 is LNHDA, CDR2 SQIVND, per germline (reference sequence). The CDR3 adds up to 9 amino acids, both ends counted.

The chain combines TRBV18 with TRBJ1-1; D is uncertain. Trimming pared 3 bases from V and 4 bases from J, leaving 12 bases between. The CDR3 has 14 residues. Looked up from germline, CDR1 is KGHSH and CDR2 is LQKENI. Here the CDR3 reads CASSPTAPGTEAFF. In DNA, the CDR3 is TGTGCCAGCTCACCCACTGCTCCGGGCACTGAAGCTTTCTTT.

The chain recombines TRBV12-3 or TRBV12-4 with TRBJ2-7; TRBD2 is a possible D gene (6 bases). CDR3 length: 14 amino acids. The germline V and J ends were trimmed by 6 bases and 0 bases, with 12 bases remaining between them. Here the CDR3 DNA reads TGTGCCAGCAGAAAAGGAGGGAGCTCCTACGAGCAGTACTTC. The encoded protein is CASRKGGSSYEQYF.

This clonotype was observed a few times. The chain recombines TRBV18 with TRBJ1-5; TRBD1 might be the D (6 bases). The CDR3 spans 14 residues. CDR1 is KGHSH, CDR2 LQKENI, per germline. With 6 bases removed from V and 9 bases from J, the gap between germline ends came to 18 bases. The CDR3 bases are TGTGCCAGCTCGGGGGCGGACGGACGACCGCCCCAGCATTTT. Its protein product is CASSGADGRPPQHF.

In the case of this clonotype: A single base separates this from a much larger clone, so it may be a read error. The gene calls are TRBV29-1 and TRBJ2-2; TRBD2 might be the D (7 bases). The CDR3 has 13 amino acids. Per the germline V gene, CDR1 is SQVTM and CDR2 is ANQGSEA. CDR3 sequence: CSVVWGGTGELLF. The CDR3 DNA reads TGCAGCGTTGTGTGGGGGGGCACCGGGGAGCTGCTTTTT.

This clonotype was detected only a few times. The rearrangement joins TRBV10-3 to TRBJ2-3, with D possibly matching TRBD1 (5 bases). The CDR3 sequence is 11 residues long. Trimming took off 10 bases at V and 4 bases at J, with 9 bases between the two ends. Germline V gene lookup returns CDR1 ENHRY and CDR2 SYGVKD. The CDR3 nucleotides are TGTGCCACCAGGGTAGCAGATACGCAGTATTTT. As protein: CATRVADTQYF.

This clonotype was observed once. V gene TRBV9 combines with J gene TRBJ2-5; a possible D gene is TRBD1 (5 bases). V lost 3 bases to trimming and J lost 1 base, with 13 bases between them. The CDR3 length is 15 residues. CDR1 SGDLS and CDR2 YYNGEE come from the germline V gene. As DNA, the CDR3 is TGTGCCAGCAGCGCTCCACAGGCCTCCCAAGAGACCCAGTACTTC. Translation gives CASSAPQASQETQYF.

A note on this clonotype: A junction boundary mismatches the germline segment, possibly from a read error. This chain links TRBV7-8 with TRBJ2-5; tentatively, D is TRBD1 or TRBD2 (5 bases each). The germline V gene encodes CDR1 SGHVS and CDR2 FQNEAQ. The CDR3 is 15 amino acids. In DNA form, the CDR3 reads TGTGCCAGCAGGTCGACCATGGGGGTAGGAGAGGCCCAGTACTTC. The encoded protein is CASRSTMGVGEAQYF.

Many counts were recorded for this clonotype. Here the CDR3 DNA reads TGCAGCGTACCGGGACTAGCGGGGGGAGAGCAGTACTTC. The encoded protein is CSVPGLAGGEQYF. The chain joins TRBV29-1 to TRBJ2-7, with 15 bases identical to TRBD2. From germline, CDR1 is SQVTM and CDR2 ANQGSEA. Trimming removed 6 bases from V and 7 bases from J; junction bases left unmatched: 4. This CDR3 has 13 residues.

There are a few counts of this clonotype. The chain couples TRBV2 to TRBJ2-7; D is possibly TRBD2 (7 bases). The CDR3 covers 14 residues. Germline values: CDR1 SNHLY, CDR2 FYNNEI. Between the trimmed V and J ends, which lost 8 bases and 2 bases, there was a span of 16 bases. CDR3 coding DNA: TGTGCCAGCGGGGGGGCAAGGGTAACCTACGAGCAGTACTTC. It is translated as CASGGARVTYEQYF. Using reference TRBV2 and TRBJ2-7 for the parts outside the CDR3, the full variable domain is EPEVTQTPSHQVTQMGQEVILRCVPISNHLYFYWYRQILGQKVEFLVSFYNNEISEKSEIFDDQFSVERPDGSNFTLKIRSTKLEDSAMYFCASGGARVTYEQYFGPGTRLTVT.

This clonotype has just one count. Written as DNA, the CDR3 is TGTGCCAGCAGCCGTGTTGGACAGGGAGGATACGAGCAGTACTTC. Protein sequence: CASSRVGQGGYEQYF. J is TRBJ2-7 and V is TRBV7-8, with 8 nucleotides matching TRBD1. Per the germline V gene, CDR1 is SGHVS and CDR2 is FQNEAQ. The CDR3 runs 15 residues. The V and J ends lost 5 bases and 4 bases, in that order; junction bases with no gene match: 10.

This rearrangement joins TRBV29-1 to TRBJ2-5, with 9 bases aligning to TRBD1. This CDR3 contains 14 residues. Germline V gene lookup returns CDR1 SQVTM and CDR2 ANQGSEA. V shed 4 bases and J 1 base; nucleotides not matched to a gene: 4. The CDR3 nucleotides are TGCAGCGTTGTCGGGGGACAGGGCCAAGAGACCCAGTACTTC. As protein: CSVVGGQGQETQYF.

J is TRBJ1-5 and V is TRBV9; the D gene is possibly TRBD1 (5 bases). CDR1 and CDR2 from the germline V gene are SGDLS and YYNGEE. V lost 0 bases to trimming and J lost 9 bases, with 19 bases between them. The CDR3 consists of 16 residues. The CDR3 region is CASSVGVRTFPLPQHF. The DNA of the CDR3 is TGTGCCAGCAGCGTAGGGGTTCGGACATTTCCGTTGCCCCAGCATTTT.

This clonotype showed up many times. This chain uses TRBV5-1 with TRBJ1-2; no clear D gene. Germline CDR1 and CDR2: SGHRS and YFSETQ. The CDR3 is made up of 11 amino acids. V gave up 2 bases and J gave up 7 bases, with 6 bases separating them. The CDR3 reads CASSFGAGYTF. In nucleotides, the CDR3 is TGCGCCAGCAGCTTCGGTGCTGGCTACACCTTC.

Notes on this clonotype: Germline is not matched at one junction end, which may reflect a read error. The rearrangement uses TRBV5-5 and TRBJ2-7, with 7 bases lining up with TRBD1. CDR1 is SGHKS and CDR2 is YYEKEE in the germline V gene (reference sequence). The CDR3 contains 15 residues. The CDR3: CAGSLAPGTAYEQYF. For the CDR3, the DNA is TGTGCCGGCAGCTTGGCCCCCGGGACAGCCTACGAGCAGTACTTC.

There are many counts of this clonotype. The gene calls are TRBV10-3 and TRBJ1-5; D ambiguous. Germline CDR1 is ENHRY and CDR2 is SYGVKD. The CDR3 is made up of 16 amino acids. Deletions cut 11 bases from V and 0 bases from J, with 20 bases between. CDR3 coding DNA: TGTGCCTCAAAAGCCGCCCCTACATATAGCAATCAGCCCCAGCATTTT. Translation: CASKAAPTYSNQPQHF.